This paragraph reports one TCR beta chain. This clonotype was counted at least ten times. The specificity of this receptor is unknown. No quality values exist for individual bases; no much larger clone is one base distant. Sequencing used an Illumina HiSeq 1500. Clones were called with MiXCR by TCRdb after fastp trimmed the public reads at Q25, and only in-frame beta chains were retained. Here each entry gathers all rows of one CDR3 protein and keeps the most common genes and DNA. Present in this sample are about 490,000 distinct CDR3 sequences, approximately 15% of which were seen just once. The top ten clones comprise 20% to 30% of the sample. Via the germline V gene, CDR1 is SGHAT and CDR2 FQNNGV. Trimming costs V 4 bases and J 6 bases, and their ends lie 11 bases apart. Inclusive of the bounding cysteine and phenylalanine, the CDR3 is 13 residues long. The sequence is cut down to CDR3 DNA, 39 bases in frame from base 1.

The data originate from a study of T cell repertoires in cytomegalovirus infection (dated by TCRdb to about 2019). About the study as a whole: Donor HLA type was relevant to the analysis, because carriage of CMV infection together with the matching HLA type was indicated by public TCR beta signatures. Paper-wide results and their limitations: Carriers of CMV infection plus the relevant HLA type were discriminated by the cumulative frequency of public TCR beta family members in the study cohort and in an independent 352-donor cohort. The ex vivo response was dominated by HLA-C-restricted CMV-specific TCR beta clonotypes, which also provided the single most frequent clonotype in two of eight donors.

The sequenced sample was CD8+ T cells from PBMCs. The rearrangement combines TRBV11-2 with TRBJ2-3; the D gene cannot be resolved reliably. This TCR was sampled from a human donor in good health (CMV status not recorded). Some clones in this sample may be carry-over from other donors' samples. The nucleotides are TGTGCCAGCAGCTACGTCCGGAGCGATACGCAGTATTTT. This encodes CASSYVRSDTQYF.